The clone carrying this TCR beta chain was detected many times. The sample comes from a study of CD8 T cells in ankylosing spondylitis. The germline V gene encodes CDR1 MGHDK and CDR2 SYGVNS. The CDR3 length is 16 residues. Trimming took off 2 bases at V and 0 bases at J, with 10 bases between the two ends. TCRdb passed the 5' RACE reads through MiXCR, listing each CDR3 protein once. The data show fewer than 200,000 distinct CDR3 sequences, about 20% seen once. This TCR came from a male donor between 5 and 35 years old with ankylosing spondylitis or in good health (not recorded which). The chain is built from TRBV25-1 and TRBJ1-4; no reliable D call. Sequenced input: blood, either unsorted or a sorted T cell fraction (not recorded which). CDR3 DNA: TGTGCCAGCAGTGAAGCGCCCGGCACAACTAATGAAAAACTGTTTTTT. Protein sequence: CASSEAPGTTNEKLFF.